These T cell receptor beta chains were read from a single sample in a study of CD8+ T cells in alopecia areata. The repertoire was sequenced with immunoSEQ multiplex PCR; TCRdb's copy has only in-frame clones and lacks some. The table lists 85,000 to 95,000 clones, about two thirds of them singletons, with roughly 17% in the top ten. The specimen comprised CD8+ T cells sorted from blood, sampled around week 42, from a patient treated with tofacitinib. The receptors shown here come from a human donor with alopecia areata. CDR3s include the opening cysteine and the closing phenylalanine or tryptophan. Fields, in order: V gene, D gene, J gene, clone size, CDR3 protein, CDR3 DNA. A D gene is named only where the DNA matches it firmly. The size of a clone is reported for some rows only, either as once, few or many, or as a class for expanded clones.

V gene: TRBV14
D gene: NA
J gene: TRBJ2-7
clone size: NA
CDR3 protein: CASSQEAGSYEQYF
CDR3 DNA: TGTGCCAGCAGCCAAGAGGCAGGGAGCTACGAGCAGTACTTC

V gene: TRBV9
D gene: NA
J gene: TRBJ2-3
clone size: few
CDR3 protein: CASSTHSEPSTDTQYF
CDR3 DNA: TGTGCCAGCAGCACCCACAGCGAACCTAGCACAGATACGCAGTATTTT

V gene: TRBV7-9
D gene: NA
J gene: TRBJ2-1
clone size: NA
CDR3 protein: CASSNLVKSYNEQFF
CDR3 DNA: TGTGCCAGCAGCAATCTAGTTAAGTCCTACAATGAGCAGTTCTTC

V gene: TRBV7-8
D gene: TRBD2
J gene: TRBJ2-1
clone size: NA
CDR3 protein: CASSPSGGINEQFF
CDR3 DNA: TGTGCCAGCAGCCCTAGCGGGGGGATTAATGAGCAGTTCTTC

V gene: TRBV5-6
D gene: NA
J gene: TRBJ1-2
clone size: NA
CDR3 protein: CASSLAVGSPYGYTF
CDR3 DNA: TGTGCCAGCAGCTTGGCCGTCGGGAGCCCCTATGGCTACACCTTC

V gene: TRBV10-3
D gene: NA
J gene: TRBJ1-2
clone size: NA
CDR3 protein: CAISEQKIDGYTF
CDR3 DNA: TGTGCCATCAGTGAGCAGAAGATCGATGGCTACACCTTC

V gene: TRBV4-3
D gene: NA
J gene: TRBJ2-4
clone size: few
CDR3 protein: CASSQDGFSGETNIQYF
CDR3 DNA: TGCGCCAGCAGCCAAGATGGTTTCTCCGGGGAGACAAACATTCAGTACTTC

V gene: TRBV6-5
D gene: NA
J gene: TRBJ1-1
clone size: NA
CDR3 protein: CASSYLAIPNTEAFF
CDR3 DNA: TGTGCCAGCAGTTACCTGGCGATACCGAACACTGAAGCTTTCTTT

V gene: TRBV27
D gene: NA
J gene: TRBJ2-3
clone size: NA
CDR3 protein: CASSSLGRSTDTQYF
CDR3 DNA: TGTGCCAGCAGTTCCCTGGGTCGGAGCACAGATACGCAGTATTTT

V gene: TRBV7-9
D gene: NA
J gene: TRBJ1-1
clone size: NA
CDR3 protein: CASSLAQTLNTEAFF
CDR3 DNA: TGTGCCAGCAGCTTAGCTCAGACTCTGAACACTGAAGCTTTCTTT

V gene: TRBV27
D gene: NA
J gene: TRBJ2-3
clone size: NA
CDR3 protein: CASSLLQTPDTQYF
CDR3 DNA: TGTGCCAGCAGTTTATTGCAGACCCCGGATACGCAGTATTTT

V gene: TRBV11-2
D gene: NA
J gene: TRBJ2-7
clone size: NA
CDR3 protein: CASSLGADYEQYF
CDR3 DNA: TGTGCCAGCAGCTTAGGGGCCGACTACGAGCAGTACTTC

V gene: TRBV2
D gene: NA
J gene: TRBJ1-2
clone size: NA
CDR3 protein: CASSGQAYGYTF
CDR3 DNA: TGTGCCAGCAGTGGGCAGGCCTATGGCTACACCTTC

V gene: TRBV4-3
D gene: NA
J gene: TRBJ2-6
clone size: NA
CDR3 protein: CASSQGAGGNSGANVLTF
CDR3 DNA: TGCGCCAGCAGCCAAGGGGCCGGGGGTAACTCTGGGGCCAACGTCCTGACTTTC

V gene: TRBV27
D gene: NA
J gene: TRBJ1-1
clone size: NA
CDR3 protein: CASSLGAGEGTEAFF
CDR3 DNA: TGTGCCAGCAGTTTGGGTGCAGGGGAGGGCACTGAAGCTTTCTTT

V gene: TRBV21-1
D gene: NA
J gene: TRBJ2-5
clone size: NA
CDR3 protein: CASSKGNLAGQETQYF
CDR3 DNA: TGTGCCAGCAGCAAAGGAAACCTGGCGGGTCAAGAGACCCAGTACTTC

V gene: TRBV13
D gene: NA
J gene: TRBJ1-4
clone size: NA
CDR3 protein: CASSSRDARNEKLFF
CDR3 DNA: TGTGCCAGCAGCTCCCGGGACGCACGGAATGAAAAACTGTTTTTT

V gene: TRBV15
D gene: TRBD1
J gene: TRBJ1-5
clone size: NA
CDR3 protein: CATSGTGNSNQPQHF
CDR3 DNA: TGTGCCACCAGCGGGACAGGCAATAGCAATCAGCCCCAGCATTTT

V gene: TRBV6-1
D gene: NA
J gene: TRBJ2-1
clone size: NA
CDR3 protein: CASSLWGNEQFF
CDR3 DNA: TGTGCCAGCAGTCTCTGGGGCAATGAGCAGTTCTTC

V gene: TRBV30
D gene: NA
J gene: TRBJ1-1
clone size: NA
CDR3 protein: CAWSGGSAIGTEAFF
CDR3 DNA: TGTGCCTGGAGTGGGGGGTCAGCCATTGGCACTGAAGCTTTCTTT

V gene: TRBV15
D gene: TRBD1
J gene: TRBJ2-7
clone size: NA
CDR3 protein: CATSDGTAISYEQYF
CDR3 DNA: TGTGCCACCAGCGATGGGACAGCCATATCCTACGAGCAGTACTTC

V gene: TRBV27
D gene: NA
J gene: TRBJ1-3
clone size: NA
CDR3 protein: CASSPMGGLSGNTIYF
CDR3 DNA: TGTGCCAGCAGTCCGATGGGAGGACTCTCTGGAAACACCATATATTTT

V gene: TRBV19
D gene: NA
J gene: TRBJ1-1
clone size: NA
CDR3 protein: CASNKFTEAFF
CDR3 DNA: TGTGCCAGTAACAAGTTCACTGAAGCTTTCTTT

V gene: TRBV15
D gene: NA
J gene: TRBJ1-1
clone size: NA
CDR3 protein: CATSPEGLSMNTEAFF
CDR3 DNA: TGTGCCACCAGCCCAGAAGGACTGAGCATGAACACTGAAGCTTTCTTT

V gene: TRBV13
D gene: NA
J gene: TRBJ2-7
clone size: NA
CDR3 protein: CASTTGRRSYEQYF
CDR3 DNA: TGTGCCAGCACTACGGGACGCCGCTCCTACGAGCAGTACTTC

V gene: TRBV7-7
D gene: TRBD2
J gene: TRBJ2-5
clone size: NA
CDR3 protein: CASSLAPGLAGGETQYF
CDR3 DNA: TGTGCCAGCAGCTTAGCTCCGGGACTAGCGGGCGGGGAGACCCAGTACTTC

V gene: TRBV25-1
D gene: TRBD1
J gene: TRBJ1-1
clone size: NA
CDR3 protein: CASSEYPPGQMNTEAFF
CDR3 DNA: TGTGCCAGCAGTGAATATCCCCCGGGACAGATGAACACTGAAGCTTTCTTT

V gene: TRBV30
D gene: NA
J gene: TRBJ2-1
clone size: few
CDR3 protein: CAWSSGNEQFF
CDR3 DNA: TGTGCCTGGAGTTCGGGGAATGAGCAGTTCTTC

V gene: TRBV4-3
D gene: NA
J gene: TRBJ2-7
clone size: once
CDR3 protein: CASSQDRSYEQYF
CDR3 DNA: TGCGCCAGCAGCCAAGACAGATCGTACGAGCAGTACTTC

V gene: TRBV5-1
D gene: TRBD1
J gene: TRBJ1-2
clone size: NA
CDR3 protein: CASSFASGGVDGYTF
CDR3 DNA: TGCGCCAGCAGCTTCGCTTCAGGGGGCGTGGATGGCTACACCTTC

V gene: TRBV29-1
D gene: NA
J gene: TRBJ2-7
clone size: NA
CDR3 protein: CSVVSSGIMSYEQYF
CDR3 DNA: TGCAGCGTTGTAAGTTCCGGGATAATGTCCTACGAGCAGTACTTC

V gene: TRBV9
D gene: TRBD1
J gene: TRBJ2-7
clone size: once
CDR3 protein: CASSVAGVRGPDEQYF
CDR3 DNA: TGTGCCAGCAGCGTGGCCGGGGTCAGGGGGCCAGACGAGCAGTACTTC

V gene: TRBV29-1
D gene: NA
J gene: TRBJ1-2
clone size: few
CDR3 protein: CSVEDRGNYGYTF
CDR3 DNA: TGCAGCGTTGAAGATAGGGGGAACTATGGCTACACCTTC

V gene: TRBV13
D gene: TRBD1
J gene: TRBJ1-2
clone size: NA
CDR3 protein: CASSLGRQGYGYTF
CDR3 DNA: TGTGCCAGCAGCCTCGGTCGACAGGGCTATGGCTACACCTTC

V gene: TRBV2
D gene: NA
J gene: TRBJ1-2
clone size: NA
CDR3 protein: CALRGSYGYTF
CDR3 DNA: TGTGCCTTGAGGGGGAGCTATGGCTACACCTTC

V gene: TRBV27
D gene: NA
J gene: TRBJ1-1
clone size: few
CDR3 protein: CASSLTGYETEAFF
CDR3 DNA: TGTGCCAGCAGTTTAACTGGGTACGAAACTGAAGCTTTCTTT

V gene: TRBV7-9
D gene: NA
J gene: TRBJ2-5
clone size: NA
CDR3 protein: CASSGAQETQYF
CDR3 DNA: TGTGCCAGCAGTGGGGCCCAAGAGACCCAGTACTTC

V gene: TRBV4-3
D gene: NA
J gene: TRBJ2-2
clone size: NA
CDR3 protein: CASSQDPGPRNTGELFF
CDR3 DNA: TGCGCCAGCAGCCAAGACCCGGGCCCGAGGAACACCGGGGAGCTGTTTTTT

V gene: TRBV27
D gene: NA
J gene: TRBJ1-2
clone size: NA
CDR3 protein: CASSLRGGLNGYTF
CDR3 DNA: TGTGCCAGCAGTTTAAGGGGGGGTTTGAATGGCTACACCTTC

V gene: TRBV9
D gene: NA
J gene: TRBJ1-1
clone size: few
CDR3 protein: CASSLGGRSEAFF
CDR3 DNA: TGTGCCAGCAGCTTAGGGGGGCGATCTGAAGCTTTCTTT

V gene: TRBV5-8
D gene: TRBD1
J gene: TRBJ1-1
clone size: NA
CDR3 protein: CASSRGDSRINTEAFF
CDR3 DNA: TGTGCCAGCAGCCGCGGGGACAGCAGAATCAACACTGAAGCTTTCTTT

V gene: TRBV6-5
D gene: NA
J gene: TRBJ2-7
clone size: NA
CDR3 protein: CASSYFGGSNYEQYF
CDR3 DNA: TGTGCCAGCAGTTACTTCGGAGGATCTAACTACGAGCAGTACTTC

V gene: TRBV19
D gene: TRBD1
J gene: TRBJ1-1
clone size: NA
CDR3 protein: CAASSAQGFYTEAFF
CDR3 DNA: TGTGCCGCCTCTTCCGCACAGGGGTTTTACACTGAAGCTTTCTTT

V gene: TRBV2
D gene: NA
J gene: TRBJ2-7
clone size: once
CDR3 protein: CASGEGSNREQYF
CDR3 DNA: TGTGCCAGCGGCGAAGGGTCGAATCGCGAGCAGTACTTC

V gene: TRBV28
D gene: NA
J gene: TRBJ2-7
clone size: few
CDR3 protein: CASSLQGIPYEQYF
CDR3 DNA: TGTGCCAGCAGTTTGCAGGGAATCCCCTACGAGCAGTACTTC

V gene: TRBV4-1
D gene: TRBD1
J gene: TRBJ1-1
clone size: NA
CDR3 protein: CASSQAYRDRGNEAFF
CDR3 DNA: TGCGCCAGCAGCCAAGCATACCGGGACAGGGGAAATGAAGCTTTCTTT

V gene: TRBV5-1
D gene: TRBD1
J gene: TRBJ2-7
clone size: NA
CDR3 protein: CASSRTGLPYEQYF
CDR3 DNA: TGCGCCAGCAGCCGGACAGGCCTTCCCTACGAGCAGTACTTC

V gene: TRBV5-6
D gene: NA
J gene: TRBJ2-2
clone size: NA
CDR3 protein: CASSLAYRPSTGELFF
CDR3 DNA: TGTGCCAGCAGCTTGGCCTATAGACCGAGTACCGGGGAGCTGTTTTTT

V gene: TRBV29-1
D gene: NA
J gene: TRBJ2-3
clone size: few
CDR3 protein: CSANSPPGPQDTQYF
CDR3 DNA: TGCAGCGCGAATTCGCCTCCGGGACCCCAAGATACGCAGTATTTT

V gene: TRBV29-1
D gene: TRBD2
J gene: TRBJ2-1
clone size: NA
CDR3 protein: CSVALAGGRNEQFF
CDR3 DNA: TGCAGCGTCGCACTAGCGGGGGGACGCAATGAGCAGTTCTTC